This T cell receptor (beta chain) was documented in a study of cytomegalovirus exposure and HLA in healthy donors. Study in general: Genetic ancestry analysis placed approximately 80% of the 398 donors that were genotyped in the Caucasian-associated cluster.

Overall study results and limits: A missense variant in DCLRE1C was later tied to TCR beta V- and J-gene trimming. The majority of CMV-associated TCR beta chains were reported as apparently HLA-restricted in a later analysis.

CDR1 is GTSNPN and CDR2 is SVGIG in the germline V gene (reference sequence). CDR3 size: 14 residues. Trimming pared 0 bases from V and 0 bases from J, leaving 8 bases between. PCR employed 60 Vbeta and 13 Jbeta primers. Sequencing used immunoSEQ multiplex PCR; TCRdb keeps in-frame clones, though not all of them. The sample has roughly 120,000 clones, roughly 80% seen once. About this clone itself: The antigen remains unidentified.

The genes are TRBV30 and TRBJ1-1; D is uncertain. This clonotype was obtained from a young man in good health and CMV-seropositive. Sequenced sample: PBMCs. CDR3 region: CAWSVPGMNTEAFF. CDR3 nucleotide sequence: TGTGCCTGGAGTGTACCGGGGATGAACACTGAAGCTTTCTTT.